This T cell receptor (beta chain) was captured in a study of a mutant IDH1 vaccine in newly diagnosed glioma. In the study overall: Vaccines were begun 4-6 weeks after radiotherapy alone, or with temozolomide cycles.

Regarding time point: week 47, end of study. Vaccine doses each comprised 300 ug of mutant IDH1 20-mer peptide, with topical imiquimod. At weeks 1, 3, 5, 7, 11, 15, 19 and 23, patients received a vaccination, eight in all. Only in-frame clones appear in the TCRdb table, and some are missing; sequencing was by immunoSEQ multiplex PCR. This table holds approximately 60,000 clones, 75% to 90% found once. This clone was seen more than once but under ten times. What it binds is unknown. The specimen was PBMCs, collected from a glioma patient whose treatment included an IDH1 peptide vaccine. The receptor's source is a woman aged 50 to 65 with glioma.

The CDR3 reads CSVKQGSGNTIYF. The CDR3 DNA reads as TGCAGCGTTAAACAGGGTTCTGGAAACACCATATATTTT. The chain joins TRBV29-1 to TRBJ1-3; D might be TRBD1 (6 bases). Germline V gene sequence: CDR1 SQVTM, CDR2 ANQGSEA. Trimming stripped 5 bases from V and 1 base from J, with 9 bases between. This CDR3 has 13 amino acids.